This T cell receptor (beta chain) was found in a study of cytomegalovirus exposure and HLA in healthy donors. Points from the study as a whole: TCR beta V segments were, for the most part, productive about 87% or about 30% of the time in an earlier analysis. A reported reduction in N-insertions relative to the roughly 610-donor mean was seen in an Asian-associated ancestry cluster in a later analysis. A later analysis found common viral pathogens apparently linked to several of the most significant clusters.

As concerns this clone: What it binds is not known.

Both 60 Vbeta primers and 13 Jbeta primers went into the PCR. The protocol was immunoSEQ multiplex PCR, while the TCRdb copy is restricted to in-frame clones and leaves out a portion. In the table there are 180,000 or so clones, about 80% of which are singletons. Germline CDR1 is SGHRS and CDR2 is YFSETQ. J was trimmed by 0 bases and V by 4 bases; bases with no gene match: 11. This CDR3 spans 18 amino acids. The TCR sequence derives from a man aged 50-59 years in good health and CMV-seropositive. Material: PBMCs. The chain is built from TRBV5-1 and TRBJ2-3; 10 bases fit TRBD2. CDR3 loop: CASSPRIAGGSSTDTQYF. CDR3 nucleotide sequence: TGCGCCAGCAGCCCTCGGATAGCGGGGGGTTCTAGCACAGATACGCAGTATTTT.